This record looks at one TCR beta chain sequence and its context. Antigen unknown. The junction does not match germline at one end; this may be a read error. These data originate in a study of cytomegalovirus exposure and HLA in healthy donors. Generated by immunoSEQ multiplex PCR, the TCRdb table keeps only in-frame clones and is missing some. This sample has over 200,000 clones; almost 90% occur once, and the top ten carry roughly 2.8%. CDR1 is LNHDA and CDR2 is SQIVND in the germline V gene (reference sequence). The CDR3 loop spans 14 amino acids. Study-wide results and limits: Specificity of three CMV-associated chains for CMV antigens was verified in vitro. Both high specificity and high sensitivity reportedly marked the classifier's diagnosis of cytomegalovirus status. The majority of TCR sequences were rare, yet some public TCRs appeared in many donors. Cytomegalovirus-associated status was assigned to more than 150 TCR beta chains.

The TCR comes from a young woman in good health and CMV-seronegative. Sequencing was performed on PBMCs. The V and J genes are TRBV19 and TRBJ1-4; D is unresolved. CDR3 sequence: CASNIGQKDEKLFF. CDR3 sequence (DNA): TGTGCCAGTAATATAGGGCAGAAAGATGAAAAACTGTTTTTT.